This T cell receptor beta chain was sequenced for a study of blood T cell repertoires in COVID-19. At the level of the study: From the United States, Italy and Spain came samples of acute and convalescent COVID-19. In each case, the material was cDNA or gDNA derived from T cells, B-cell-depleted T cells, or PBMCs.

Methods used by the authors: Nucleated cell counts were estimated from reference gene primer amplification. Here immunoSEQ multiplex PCR was the method, and the copy in TCRdb shows in-frame clones only, minus some. Clonal size and the V and J genes are those of that table, whereas D and trimming came from the DNA. The sample gives about 34,000 clones, about 94% of which show up once; 4% to 6.5% is in the top ten. The sequence came from a human donor in a cohort sampled during active COVID-19. Sequences were obtained from peripheral blood.

In DNA form, the CDR3 reads TGTGCCAGCAGCGTGACCCTAGGGGACTACGAGCAGTACTTC. This translates into CASSVTLGDYEQYF. The chain recombines TRBV5-6 with TRBJ2-7; tentative D call: TRBD1 (5 bases). Germline V gene data show CDR1 as SGHDT and CDR2 as YYEEEE. CDR3 size: 14 residues. V was clipped by 4 bases and J by 3 bases, with 14 bases between them.